Detailed here is one TCR beta chain. TCRdb ran MiXCR on the RACE reads and lists one entry per CDR3 protein. Of 100,000 or so distinct CDR3 sequences in the sample, less than 45% were seen once. The data were taken from a study of human T cells and chemical hapten exposure. Time point of the sample: patch test 3, about 24 weeks after DPC sensitization. The treatment denotes: therapeutic diphenylcyclopropenone sensitization with weekly scalp DPC. Total RNA was extracted from unfractionated whole blood. CDR1 is SGHRS and CDR2 is YFSETQ in the germline V gene. The CDR3 length is 15 residues. Between the trimmed V and J ends, which lost 4 bases and 8 bases, there was a span of 18 bases.

This chain links TRBV5-1 with TRBJ1-4; D may be TRBD1 (6 bases). This receptor was identified in a man aged 35-49 years with alopecia areata. Some clones in this sample may be carry-over from other donors' samples. The source was whole blood, collected in connection with sensitization to the hapten diphenylcyclopropenone (DPC). For the CDR3, the DNA is TGCGCCAGCAGCAGGACCCCGACAGGACCCGAAAAACTGTTTTTT. This encodes CASSRTPTGPEKLFF.